Listed below are T cell receptor beta chains from one sample, sequenced in a study of T cells expressing NK-cell markers. TCRdb reanalyzed the 5' RACE reads and collapses them to one entry per CDR3 protein, without DNA. This table lists about 400,000 distinct CDR3 sequences. The source material was blood T cells: a sorted CD56 or NKG2C T cell subset, CD4+ or CD8+ T cells, or bulk PBMC T cells (not recorded which). These TCRs come from a woman aged 50 to 60 in good health. CDR3s include the opening cysteine and the closing phenylalanine or tryptophan.

TRBV6-5,TRBJ2-7,CASSHNRQRREQYF
TRBV5-1,TRBJ2-3,CASRGTGRELITDTQYF
TRBV28,TRBJ1-1,CASSTRGTTGTAFF
TRBV28,TRBJ2-7,CASSHPTESYEQYF
TRBV6-5,TRBJ2-7,CASHDGSDEQYF
TRBV7-2,TRBJ2-5,CASSPLVRRETQYF
TRBV18,TRBJ2-1,CASSSPDNEQFF
TRBV27,TRBJ2-2,CASTSLQITGELFF
TRBV10-2,TRBJ2-1,CASSLKRAGLHNEQFF
TRBV5-1,TRBJ2-1,CASQSRNEQFF
TRBV7-6,TRBJ1-5,CASSLRRGLGNNSNQPQHF
TRBV7-9,TRBJ1-5,CASSVGQGPNQPQHF
TRBV6-6,TRBJ2-5,CASRSPTGRPQETQYF
TRBV10-3,TRBJ1-5,CAISEREGATNQPQHF
TRBV27,TRBJ2-5,CASSLSWSQSETQYF
TRBV12-3/TRBV12-4,TRBJ2-1,CASSFGGRERNEQFF
TRBV7-9,TRBJ2-7,CASSPSSSHYEQYF
TRBV7-2,TRBJ2-2,CASSLTRPGGNTGELFF
TRBV11-2,TRBJ2-1,CASSSRTSSNEQFF
TRBV20-1,TRBJ2-4,CSARAEGRNIQYF
TRBV20-1,TRBJ2-5,CSAIREGLTQETQYF
TRBV3-1,TRBJ2-1,CASSPMRHYNEQFF
TRBV6-5,TRBJ1-6,CASSPGGSYNSPLHF
TRBV5-6,TRBJ2-2,CASSFPSGSGTGELFF
TRBV5-1,TRBJ1-5,CASSLGDGGNQPQHF
TRBV28,TRBJ1-5,CASSLIGGQIQPQHF
TRBV5-1,TRBJ1-1,CASSRLGTEAFF
TRBV5-5,TRBJ2-7,CASSLWLVYEQYF
TRBV19,TRBJ2-3,CASSIPTSGRAQYF
TRBV12-5,TRBJ2-4,CASGLVRGEAVAKNIQYF
TRBV20-1,TRBJ2-5,CSAPSSGRAEETQYF
TRBV14,TRBJ2-3,CASSLPIVADTQYF
TRBV24-1,TRBJ1-1,CATSDGLMNTEAFF
TRBV7-9,TRBJ2-5,CAGLSSSGSETQYF
TRBV20-1,TRBJ2-3,CSARDQQTGKDTQYF
TRBV30,TRBJ2-3,CAWSPVADTQYF
TRBV2,TRBJ2-4,CASSDRALRVAKNIQYF
TRBV20-1,TRBJ1-4,CSASGTSEKLFF
TRBV4-1,TRBJ1-5,CASSQAGQGSNQPQHF
TRBV4-1,TRBJ2-1,CASSPWAGAAYNEQFF
TRBV11-3,TRBJ2-5,CASSLVSAGGRETQYF
TRBV20-1,TRBJ1-4,CSVSGQYNEKLFF
TRBV12-5,TRBJ1-5,CASGLVGGQPQHF
TRBV11-2,TRBJ1-1,CASSLTGNPMNTEAFF
TRBV11-2,TRBJ2-2,CASSLGGTSTGELFF
TRBV6-6,TRBJ2-1,CASSRAGHRSSSYNEQFF
TRBV13,TRBJ1-1,CASSPRKGVNTEAFF
TRBV10-3,TRBJ1-5,CAITRDYNQPQHF
TRBV7-9,TRBJ2-7,CASSSLAGGPTYEQYF
TRBV10-3,TRBJ2-2,CAIKRGPQNTGELFF